The TCR beta chain described here comes from a study of tumor-infiltrating lymphocytes in primary liver carcinoma. Study overall: T1-T3 N0M0 was the stage of the tumors, which were about 4.2 to 10 cm across. The study's findings and limits: All five tumor regions shared only about 8-25% of top clones.

Total RNA (roughly 550 ng) served as template for TCR beta cDNA synthesis primed by a constant-region primer. What produced the TCR beta libraries was three nested multiplex PCR rounds using slightly modified ARM-PCR. The study ran its first two PCR rounds for roughly 9 cycles each, using TRBV1-TRBV30 forward primers and a C-beta reverse primer. TCRdb independently ran MiXCR on the multiplex PCR reads; one entry per CDR3 protein. The sample has roughly 50,000 distinct CDR3 sequences, about 80% seen once. DNA and RNA were both co-extracted from roughly 18-30 mg of bulk tissue that had not been sorted. Of note for this clonotype: Its antigen is unidentified. Sequence at one end of the junction differs from germline and may be a read error.

Germline V gives CDR1 SGHNT, CDR2 YYREEE (reference sequence). The CDR3 is 13 residues long. Specimen: liver tumor tissue from sampling region 2. The subset denotes: tumor region T2, inferior pole. V and J are TRBV5-4 and TRBJ2-5; 7 nucleotides align to TRBD1. The clonotype was recovered from a man between 40 and 49 years old with primary liver carcinoma and hepatitis B virus infection. The CDR3 DNA follows: TGTGTCAGCGTGGACAGGCCCGAGGAGACCCAGTACTTC. This sequence encodes CVSVDRPEETQYF.